This TCR beta chain was recovered during a study of cytomegalovirus exposure and HLA in healthy donors. Produced via immunoSEQ multiplex PCR; TCRdb's table is partial and in-frame only. Of 300,000 or so clones listed, roughly 88% were seen once; the top ten hold around 0.96%. The V and J ends lost 9 bases and 2 bases respectively, with 7 bases between them. Germline values: CDR1 MNHEY, CDR2 SMNVEV (reference sequence). The CDR3 is 12 amino acids. This sequence joins TRBV27 and TRBJ2-2; D remains unclear. Sequenced input: PBMCs. This TCR came from a man aged 25-45 years in good health and CMV-seronegative. CDR3 region: CASGINTGELFF. CDR3 bases: TGTGCCAGTGGCATCAACACCGGGGAGCTGTTTTTT.